This record concerns one T cell receptor (beta chain) sequence. This clonotype was recorded at least ten times. Its antigen target is currently unknown. It has no much larger one-base neighbor in the sample; base qualities were not kept. The data were obtained in a study of regulatory T cells in long-lasting Graves disease (dated by TCRdb to the early 2020s). About the full investigation: Persistent Graves' disease was defined as antithyroid drug treatment for over 5 years with persistently positive TSH receptor autoantibodies. Peripheral blood TCR sequencing and RNA sequencing compared persistent Graves' disease patients with newly diagnosed Graves' disease patients. The study was registered as a clinical trial and conducted in China. TCR sequencing covered 13 persistent and roughly 20 newly diagnosed Graves' disease patients, some 33 samples in total. Persistent Graves' disease patients in the clinical cohort had taken antithyroid drugs for about 9.7 years on average. Here is what the overall study found, with its caveats: Sequencing and analysis were limited to the TCR beta chain. Compared with newly diagnosed patients, persistent Graves' disease patients had lower TCR Shannon entropy and fewer highly expanded clones, which suggests clonal expansion. Persistent disease showed preferential use of TRBV28, TRBJ1-2 and TRBJ2-5, whereas newly diagnosed disease favored TRBV20-1 and TRBJ2-1. Peripheral blood alone was examined, since thyroid tissue, which constituted the primary lesion, could not be accessed. A larger number of public clonotypes was shared among persistent patients (about 2,700) than among newly diagnosed patients (roughly 980). The authors noted that the small sample size was a limitation that may lower accuracy.

Receptor amplification or capture employed multiplex PCR. Sequencer: Illumina HiSeq 4000. iRepertoire HTBI primers and Arm-PCR amplification of CDR3 regions were used to construct TCR beta libraries. Gel purification was performed on PCR products prior to sequencing. Concerning the study's data processing: Gene usage analysis of CDR3 amino acid clonotypes used the roughly 60 TRBV and fewer than 15 TRBJ segments found across samples. COPE and FqMerger were used to merge the filtered high-quality paired reads into contigs. BLAST was used to align contigs to the IMGT TRBV, TRBD and TRBJ reference genes, and CDR3 was defined following IMGT. Clonotypes above 0.1% frequency were classified as highly expanded clones. Shannon entropy served as the measure of repertoire diversity, while the Gini coefficient captured V-J evenness. A clonotype found in more than one individual was treated as public. TCRdb's own reprocessing of the public reads used fastp at Q25 and MiXCR and kept productive beta chains. Every distinct CDR3 protein forms one entry, paired with its most common genes and DNA. The V and J calls reflect TCRdb's pipeline rather than the authors' work. Recorded for this sample are over 450,000 distinct CDR3 sequences; roughly 21% of them occurred a single time. The ten biggest clones cover roughly 7.1% of the sample.

The time point label here, explained by the study, means: persistent/refractory GD, antithyroid drugs over 5 years with positive TRAb. For both TCR sequencing and RNA sequencing, RNA was extracted from PBMCs in TRIzol. The diagnosis of Graves' disease was made according to American Thyroid Association guidelines. Recruitment of patients was carried out at an endocrinology department in Xi'an, China. From each patient, 7.5 to 10 milliliters of peripheral blood was collected into an EDTA anticoagulant tube. PBMCs were isolated by Ficoll Paque Plus density gradient separation without further T cell sorting. An Agilent 2100 Bioanalyzer and agarose gel were used to check RNA quality, and a NanoDrop 2000 was used to measure RNA concentration. The germline V gene encodes CDR1 MDHEN and CDR2 SYDVKM. Spanning cysteine to phenylalanine, the CDR3 consists of 13 amino acids. Just the 39-base CDR3 DNA is kept, in frame starting at base 1. Between the V and J ends, shortened by 8 bases and 8 bases respectively, the junction contains 13 bases.

The rearranged chain carries TRBV28 and TRBJ1-6, with TRBD1 as a weak D call on 6 bases. The specimen comprised peripheral blood mononuclear cells (PBMCs), sampled when the disease was refractory, from a patient treated with antithyroid drugs. This clonotype was sampled from a female donor with Graves disease. The encoded CDR3 is CASQTGSHSPLHF. The sequenced DNA is TGTGCCAGCCAAACAGGGTCCCATTCACCCCTCCACTTT. Reference TRBV28 and TRBJ1-6 genes cover what lies past the CDR3, so the full variable domain is DVKVTQSSRYLVKRTGEKVFLECVQDMDHENMFWYRQDPGLGLRLIYFSYDVKMKEKGDIPEGYSVSREKKERFSLILESASTNQTSMYLCASQTGSHSPLHFGNGTRLTVT.